Listed here are 5 T cell receptor beta chains from one sample, sequenced in a study of blood T cells in healthy people across ages. A second roughly 7 to 11 cycle PCR used barcoded and J-beta primers. TCRdb processed the 5' RACE reads anew with MiXCR; each CDR3 protein has one entry. The sample lists about 830,000 distinct CDR3 sequences, 62% occurring once. Sequenced input: blood. Every receptor here comes from a man aged 25 to 40 in good health.

CDR3 protein: CASGLPGQGTEAFF. The CDR3, as DNA: TGTGCCAGCGGATTACCGGGACAGGGGACTGAAGCTTTCTTT. V usage is TRBV12-3 or TRBV12-4 and J usage is TRBJ1-1; 10 positions agree with TRBD1. The CDR3 sequence is 14 residues long. V gave up 8 bases and J gave up 5 bases; unmatched junction bases: 8.

The chain is built from TRBV6-2 or TRBV6-3 and TRBJ2-7; 7 positions agree with TRBD1. Germline lookup yields CDR1 MNHEY and CDR2 SVGEGT. V trimming: 6 bases; J trimming: 3 bases; junction bases outside the gene matches: 11. CDR3 length: 15 amino acids. CDR3 sequence (DNA): TGTGCCAGCAGCAACCGACAGGGCGGCGGCTACGAGCAGTACTTC. Translating gives CASSNRQGGGYEQYF.

The chain combines TRBV29-1 with TRBJ2-4, with TRBD1 matching 9 bases. The DNA end lines up better with TRBJ2-7; the J call may be wrong. Germline loops: CDR1 SQVTM, CDR2 ANQGSEA. This CDR3 is built from 13 residues. Here the CDR3 DNA reads TGCAGCGCCCAATGGGGACAGGGCTACGAGCAGTACTTC. This gives the protein CSAQWGQGYEQYF.

This clonotype was found a few times. The chain couples TRBV27 to TRBJ2-7; 8 nucleotides align to TRBD1. Germline trimming cut 5 bases from V and 2 bases from J; bases unmatched to any gene: 5. The CDR3 consists of 14 residues. Per the germline V gene, CDR1 is MNHEY and CDR2 is SMNVEV (reference sequence). CDR3 sequence reads: CASSQTGGPYEQYF. The CDR3 DNA reads as TGTGCCAGCAGTCAAACAGGGGGGCCCTACGAGCAGTACTTC.

This clonotype turned up a few times. This chain joins TRBV20-1 and TRBJ1-1, with D unclear. The CDR3 is made up of 11 amino acids. Trimming left V 3 bases short and J 3 bases short, with 5 bases between. Germline V gene sequence: CDR1 DFQATT, CDR2 SNEGSKA (reference sequence). CDR3 DNA: TGCAGTGCTAGTCGGGACACTGAAGCTTTCTTT. The encoded protein is CSASRDTEAFF.